This T cell receptor beta chain was sequenced in a study of blood T cell repertoires in COVID-19. Study background: Sources were T cells, B-cell-depleted T cells, or PBMCs; the material itself was cDNA or gDNA.

The CDR3 loop spans 18 amino acids. From germline, CDR1 is SGHRS and CDR2 YFSETQ. V lost 3 bases to trimming and J lost 4 bases; unmatched junction nucleotides: 10. In the original analysis: The assay estimated nucleated cells by amplifying reference gene primers. Produced via immunoSEQ multiplex PCR; TCRdb's table is partial and in-frame only. V, J and clone size reflect that table, while D and trimming were determined from the DNA. This sample has around 450,000 clones; about 85% occur once, and the top ten carry under 0.75%. All enrollees were about 18 to 95 years old and from about two dozen US areas.

Sequencing was carried out using PBMCs or T cells enriched from blood (not recorded which). V usage is TRBV5-1 and J usage is TRBJ2-2; 12 nucleotides match TRBD2. The TCR comes from a woman under 30 who had recovered from COVID-19. This chain's CDR3 is CASSSPSGGATSTGELFF. CDR3 DNA: TGCGCCAGCAGCTCTCCTAGCGGGGGGGCCACGAGCACCGGGGAGCTGTTTTTT. The complete variable domain, with remaining parts taken from reference TRBV5-1 and TRBJ2-2, reads KAGVTQTPRYLIKTRGQQVTLSCSPISGHRSVSWYQQTPGQGLQFLFEYFSETQRNKGNFPGRFSGRQFSNSRSEMNVSTLELGDSALYLCASSSPSGGATSTGELFFGEGSRLTVL.